Shown below are 26 T cell receptor beta chains from a single sample sequenced in a study of a mutant IDH1 vaccine in newly diagnosed glioma. Assay: immunoSEQ multiplex PCR; the TCRdb copy retains only in-frame clones and omits some. The sample lists roughly 41,000 clones; roughly 92% were seen once. Time point meaning: baseline, week 1 (first vaccination visit). Sample treatment: pre-vaccination baseline after standard-of-care therapy. This specimen was PBMCs, taken from a glioma patient treated with radiotherapy, temozolomide or both. The source of these receptors is a man aged 18 to 29 with glioma.

The chain recombines TRBV7-9 with TRBJ1-2; D unclear. The CDR3 has 12 amino acids. Germline assignment: CDR1 SEHNR and CDR2 FQNEAQ (reference sequence). The V and J ends lost 2 bases and 4 bases respectively, with 5 bases between them. CDR3 residues: CASSLRAYGYTF. The CDR3 region has the DNA TGTGCCAGCAGCTTAAGAGCCTATGGCTACACCTTC.

V usage is TRBV30 and J usage is TRBJ1-5; maybe TRBD1 (6 bases). This CDR3 region has 13 residues. Germline CDR1 reads GTSNPN; CDR2 reads SVGIG (reference sequence). The V end was cut by 1 base, the J end by 2 bases, with 6 bases between. The CDR3 protein is CAWSAGGNQPQHF. In nucleotides, the CDR3 is TGTGCCTGGAGTGCAGGGGGCAATCAGCCCCAGCATTTT.

This clone was seen just once. The CDR3 DNA sequence: TGTGCCAGCAGAGGGACAGGGGAGAATTCACCCCTCCACTTT. Translation: CASRGTGENSPLHF. V usage is TRBV6-5 and J usage is TRBJ1-6; TRBD1 agrees at 10 bases. The CDR3 has 14 residues. From germline, CDR1 is MNHEY and CDR2 SVGAGI. Trimming at V came to 6 bases and at J to 7 bases, leaving 3 bases not matched to a gene.

This chain connects TRBV30 to TRBJ1-5; the D is unclear. The V and J ends lost 2 bases and 0 bases respectively, with 11 bases between them. The germline gives CDR1 GTSNPN, CDR2 SVGIG (reference sequence). The CDR3 totals 15 residues. The CDR3, as DNA: TGTGCCTGGAGTCGAGGAGGGAATAGCAATCAGCCCCAGCATTTT. Translating gives CAWSRGGNSNQPQHF.

V gene TRBV6-4 combines with J gene TRBJ2-1, with D possibly being TRBD1 or TRBD2 (7 bases each). Deletions cut 2 bases from V and 7 bases from J, with 9 bases between. There are 13 residues in the CDR3. CDR1 MRHNA and CDR2 SNTAGT come from the germline V gene. This CDR3 reads CASSDQGGNEQFF. The CDR3 bases are TGTGCCAGCAGTGACCAGGGGGGGAATGAGCAGTTCTTC.

This clone occurred once. The chain recombines TRBV5-6 with TRBJ2-7, with D unresolved. Trimming removed 1 base from V and 2 bases from J, with 10 bases in between. Germline V gene sequence: CDR1 SGHDT, CDR2 YYEEEE. This CDR3 is 14 amino acids long. CDR3: CASSLSSFPYEQYF. In DNA form, the CDR3 reads TGTGCCAGCAGCTTGAGTTCATTTCCCTACGAGCAGTACTTC.

The count of this clone is one. The genes are TRBV6-6 and TRBJ2-1; 10 nucleotides agree with TRBD2. Unmatched junction bases numbered 12, after V lost 7 bases and J lost 9 bases. Germline loops: CDR1 MNHNY, CDR2 SVGAGI (reference sequence). This CDR3 is built from 15 residues. DNA of the CDR3: TGTGCCAGCACCGAAGGAAGCGGGAGGGCCGGTGAGCAGTTCTTC. It specifies CASTEGSGRAGEQFF.

The chain employs TRBV7-9 and TRBJ1-1, with 9 bases matching TRBD1. The length of the CDR3 is 15 residues. Per germline, CDR1 SEHNR and CDR2 FQNEAQ (reference sequence). The ends lost 5 bases at V and 5 bases at J; junction bases unmatched: 9. CDR3 protein: CASSPTGTGYTEAFF. DNA of the CDR3: TGTGCCAGCAGCCCTACCGGGACAGGGTATACTGAAGCTTTCTTT.

This clone was detected only a few times. The V gene is TRBV2, the J gene TRBJ2-2; D is possibly TRBD2 (6 bases). The CDR3 covers 14 residues. The V end lost 5 bases, the J end lost 3 bases, and 10 bases lay between the germline ends. CDR1 is SNHLY, CDR2 FYNNEI, per germline. CDR3 region: CASSQRRDTGELFF. CDR3 sequence (DNA): TGTGCCAGCAGTCAGCGGAGGGACACCGGGGAGCTGTTTTTT.

The chain employs TRBV19 and TRBJ2-1, with 8 bases fitting TRBD2. This CDR3 is 15 amino acids long. J gave up 2 bases and V 6 bases, and 6 bases lay outside the gene matches. Per germline, CDR1 LNHDA and CDR2 SQIVND (reference sequence). CDR3 loop: CASREREFPYNEQFF. The CDR3 DNA sequence: TGTGCCAGTAGGGAGCGGGAGTTCCCCTACAATGAGCAGTTCTTC. Combining the CDR3 with reference TRBV19 and TRBJ2-1 gives the whole variable domain DGGITQSPKYLFRKEGQNVTLSCEQNLNHDAMYWYRQDPGQGLRLIYYSQIVNDFQKGDIAEGYSVSREKKESFPLTVTSAQKNPTAFYLCASREREFPYNEQFFGPGTRLTVL.

This chain uses TRBV2 with TRBJ2-2, with D possibly matching TRBD2 (7 bases). Trimming removed 10 bases at V and 1 base at J, with 13 bases between. This CDR3 comprises 14 residues. CDR1 is SNHLY, CDR2 FYNNEI, per germline. CDR3: CATRRGGNTGELFF. Here the CDR3 DNA reads TGTGCCACCCGAAGGGGGGGGAACACCGGGGAGCTGTTTTTT.

The chain couples TRBV7-8 to TRBJ1-5; no firm D call. Deletions cut 1 base from V and 0 bases from J, with 10 bases between. CDR1 is SGHVS, CDR2 FQNEAQ, per germline. This CDR3 contains 16 residues. The CDR3 loop reads CASSLGSIASNQPQHF. The CDR3 DNA sequence: TGTGCCAGCAGCTTAGGGAGCATTGCTAGCAATCAGCCCCAGCATTTT.

J is TRBJ1-5 and V is TRBV5-6; TRBD1 is a possible D gene (6 bases). The CDR3 has 15 amino acids. The V gene lost 3 bases and the J gene lost 5 bases, with 15 bases spanning the gap. CDR1 and CDR2 from the germline V gene are SGHDT and YYEEEE. The CDR3 DNA follows: TGTGCCAGCAGCTCTCTTTTACACAGGGATCAGCCCCAGCATTTT. The encoded protein is CASSSLLHRDQPQHF. The variable domain in full, with the rest retrieved from reference TRBV5-6 and TRBJ1-5, is DAGVTQSPTHLIKTRGQQVTLRCSPKSGHDTVSWYQQALGQGPQFIFQYYEEEERQRGNFPDRFSGHQFPNYSSELNVNALLLGDSALYLCASSSLLHRDQPQHFGDGTRLSIL.

This clone was seen once. The chain recombines TRBV19 with TRBJ1-5; unclear D gene. Per the germline V gene, CDR1 is LNHDA and CDR2 is SQIVND (reference sequence). The CDR3 has 14 amino acids. V lost 4 bases and J 2 bases, leaving 9 bases between the germline ends. The CDR3 nucleotides read TGTGCCAGTAGTAAGATGCAGGGCAATCAGCCCCAGCATTTT. Its protein is CASSKMQGNQPQHF. The whole variable domain, filled in from reference TRBV19 and TRBJ1-5, reads DGGITQSPKYLFRKEGQNVTLSCEQNLNHDAMYWYRQDPGQGLRLIYYSQIVNDFQKGDIAEGYSVSREKKESFPLTVTSAQKNPTAFYLCASSKMQGNQPQHFGDGTRLSIL.

In nucleotides, the CDR3 is TGTGCCAGCAGCGCGACTAGCGGGAGCCCAGATACGCAGTATTTT. This gives the protein CASSATSGSPDTQYF. This chain links TRBV6-1 with TRBJ2-3, with 12 positions matching TRBD2. V was pared by 6 bases and J by 4 bases, with 5 bases of the junction left unmatched. There are 15 residues in the CDR3. Germline CDR1 and CDR2: MNHNS and SASEGT.

The rearrangement joins TRBV7-8 to TRBJ2-1; the match to TRBD1 covers 9 bases. This CDR3 has 15 residues. The V gene end was trimmed by 2 bases and the J gene end by 9 bases; junction bases not matched to a gene: 8. The germline V gene has CDR1 SGHVS and CDR2 FQNEAQ. The CDR3 spells CASSLRGQGFSEQFF. Written as DNA, the CDR3 is TGTGCCAGCAGCTTAAGGGGACAGGGTTTTAGTGAGCAGTTCTTC.

The chain carries TRBV29-1 and TRBJ2-1, with TRBD2 as a possible D gene (5 bases). The CDR3 has 13 residues. Trimming took off 2 bases at V and 7 bases at J, with 12 bases between the two ends. Germline CDR1 is SQVTM and CDR2 is ANQGSEA. The CDR3 bases are TGCAGCGTTGAAAGGTGGGAGCAGAATGAGCAGTTCTTC. This gives the protein CSVERWEQNEQFF.

This chain links TRBV27 with TRBJ2-7; D call uncertain. Looked up from germline, CDR1 is MNHEY and CDR2 is SMNVEV (reference sequence). CDR3 size: 14 residues. V was clipped by 6 bases and J by 2 bases, with 14 bases between them. The CDR3 spells CASRSSGGAYEQYF. The CDR3 DNA reads as TGTGCCAGCAGGTCGTCTGGCGGAGCCTACGAGCAGTACTTC.

This clone was detected once. The rearrangement links TRBV19 to TRBJ1-5; perhaps TRBD1 as D (6 bases). In germline, CDR1 is LNHDA, CDR2 SQIVND (reference sequence). The CDR3 is 15 residues long. V lost 7 bases, J lost 4 bases, and 17 bases lay in between. The CDR3 region is CASMPGQGPNQPQHF. The CDR3 DNA follows: TGTGCCAGTATGCCGGGACAAGGACCTAATCAGCCCCAGCATTTT.

This clone was picked up one time. The V and J genes are TRBV5-1 and TRBJ2-7; D is ambiguous. V was trimmed by 2 bases and J by 4 bases, leaving 10 bases between them. The CDR3 runs 13 residues. CDR1 is SGHRS, CDR2 YFSETQ, per germline. This chain's CDR3 is CASSFRAAYEQYF. As DNA, the CDR3 is TGCGCCAGCAGCTTCCGGGCCGCTTACGAGCAGTACTTC.

V is TRBV30 and J is TRBJ2-2; D remains unclear. The CDR3 extends over 12 amino acids. From germline, CDR1 is GTSNPN and CDR2 SVGIG (reference sequence). V lost 4 bases and J 4 bases, leaving 7 bases between the germline ends. CDR3 sequence (DNA): TGTGCCTGGACTATTTTCACCGGGGAGCTGTTTTTT. This codes for CAWTIFTGELFF.

Judged by abundance, this clone is medium-sized. The V and J genes are TRBV10-1 and TRBJ2-6, with D unclear. Germline V gives CDR1 WNHNN, CDR2 SYGVQD (reference sequence). The CDR3 has 14 residues. V shed 6 bases and J shed 0 bases, with 6 bases lying between them. As DNA, the CDR3 is TGCGCCAGCAGAGACAACTCTGGGGCCAACGTCCTGACTTTC. This encodes CASRDNSGANVLTF.

This chain connects TRBV2 to TRBJ1-1; unclear D gene. Germline-derived CDR1 and CDR2 are SNHLY and FYNNEI. The CDR3 extends over 14 amino acids. Trimming shortened V by 6 bases and J by 3 bases, and 14 bases separated the two germline ends. The CDR3 reads CASSPVTSDTEAFF. In DNA, the CDR3 is TGTGCCAGCAGCCCGGTCACCTCGGACACTGAAGCTTTCTTT.

The CDR3 nucleotides are TGTGCCAGCAGCCCAAGCTCTGGGGCCAACGTCCTGACTTTC. Its protein product is CASSPSSGANVLTF. The chain links TRBV7-3 to TRBJ2-6; no clear D. The CDR3 contains 14 residues. Germline V gene lookup returns CDR1 SGHTA and CDR2 FQGTGA. Trimming took off 5 bases at V and 0 bases at J, with 5 bases between the two ends.

The chain couples TRBV21-1 to TRBJ1-3; the D segment call TRBD1 is taken from the table without a DNA check. TRBV21-1 has pseudogene status. The CDR3 contains 16 residues. The CDR3 region is CANHGTGTGIGNTIYF. The CDR3 bases are TGTGCCAACCACGGAACCGGGACAGGGATTGGAAACACCATATATTTT.

The chain recombines TRBV18 with TRBJ1-1; D is possibly TRBD1 (5 bases). The length of the CDR3 is 16 residues. The V gene's germline CDR1 is KGHSH and CDR2 LQKENI. Trimming stripped 1 base from V and 3 bases from J, with 15 bases between. CDR3 amino acids: CASSPQGLARHTEAFF. The CDR3 nucleotides read TGTGCCAGCTCACCACAGGGGCTTGCGAGGCACACTGAAGCTTTCTTT. The full variable domain, with the rest looked up from reference TRBV18 and TRBJ1-1, is NAGVMQNPRHLVRRRGQEARLRCSPMKGHSHVYWYRQLPEEGLKFMVYLQKENIIDESGMPKERFSAEFPKEGPSILRIQQVVRGDSAAYFCASSPQGLARHTEAFFGQGTRLTVV.